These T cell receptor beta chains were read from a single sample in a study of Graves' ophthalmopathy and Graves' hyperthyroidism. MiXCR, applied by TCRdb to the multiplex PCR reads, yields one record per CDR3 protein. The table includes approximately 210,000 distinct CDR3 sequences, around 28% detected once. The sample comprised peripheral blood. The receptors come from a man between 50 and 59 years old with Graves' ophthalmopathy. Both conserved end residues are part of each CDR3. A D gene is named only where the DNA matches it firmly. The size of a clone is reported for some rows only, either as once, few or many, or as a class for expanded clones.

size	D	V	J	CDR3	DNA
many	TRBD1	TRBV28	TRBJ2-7	CASIGTEGYEQYF	TGTGCCAGCATCGGGACAGAGGGTTACGAGCAGTACTTC
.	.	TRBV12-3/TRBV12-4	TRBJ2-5	CASSLGVGAETQYF	TGTGCCAGCAGTTTAGGGGTGGGTGCGGAGACCCAGTACTTC
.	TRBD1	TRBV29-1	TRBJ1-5	CSVAGGRNQPQHF	TGCAGCGTCGCAGGGGGGAGGAATCAGCCCCAGCATTTT
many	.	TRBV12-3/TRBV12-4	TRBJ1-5	CASGSSGSGQPQHF	TGTGCCAGCGGGAGTTCGGGCTCTGGTCAGCCCCAGCATTTT
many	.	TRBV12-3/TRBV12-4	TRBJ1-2	CASSLSGAPRSYTF	TGTGCCAGCAGTTTATCAGGGGCCCCAAGGTCCTACACCTTC
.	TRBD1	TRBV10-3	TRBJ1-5	CAISGQGSNQPQHF	TGTGCCATCAGTGGACAGGGGAGCAATCAGCCCCAGCATTTT
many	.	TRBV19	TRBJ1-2	CASSTTPSGGYTF	TGTGCCAGTAGTACAACCCCTTCGGGAGGCTACACCTTC
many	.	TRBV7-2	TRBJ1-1	CASSGGFGNTEAFF	TGTGCCAGCAGCGGTGGGTTCGGGAACACTGAAGCTTTCTTT
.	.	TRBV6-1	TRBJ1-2	CASRENTGTYYGYTF	TGTGCCAGCAGGGAAAATACCGGGACATACTATGGCTACACCTTC
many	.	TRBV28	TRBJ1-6	CASSPPGGGGNSPLHF	TGTGCCAGCAGTCCGCCCGGGGGAGGAGGAAATTCACCCCTCCACTTT
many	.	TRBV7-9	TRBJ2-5	CASSSPFSGAQETQYF	TGTGCCAGCAGCTCCCCCTTTAGCGGAGCCCAAGAGACCCAGTACTTC
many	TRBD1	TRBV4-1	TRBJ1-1	CASSQVGQGDRRTEAFF	TGCGCCAGCAGCCAAGTCGGACAGGGGGACAGACGAACTGAAGCTTTCTTT
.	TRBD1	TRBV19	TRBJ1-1	CASGGRRGGHQQNTEAFF	TGTGCCAGCGGAGGTAGGAGAGGGGGCCATCAACAGAACACTGAAGCTTTCTTT
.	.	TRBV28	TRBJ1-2	CASTNYIPPQRPYGYTF	TGTGCCAGCACCAATTATATCCCGCCCCAAAGGCCCTATGGCTACACCTTC
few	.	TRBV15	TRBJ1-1	CATSRAEEQDEAFF	TGTGCCACCAGCAGAGCGGAGGAGCAAGATGAAGCTTTCTTT